The TCR beta chain described here comes from a study of beta chain features in type 1 diabetes. Study outcomes and limitations: A pattern of fewer insertions and more deletions at VDJ junctions was seen in type 1 diabetes patients. Patients and controls would share equally any PCR tilt toward shorter templates.

As every portion of the isolated RNA was reverse transcribed, the sequencing read expressed TCRB transcripts. The table came from immunoSEQ multiplex PCR; TCRdb's copy has only in-frame clones and leaves some out. The data hold roughly 230,000 clones, with around 9.6% observed a single time. A note on this clone: Its antigen is unknown.

CD45RO/CCR7/CD25/CD127/CD95/CD27 staining was used to isolate CD4+ naive, central memory, regulatory and stem cell-like memory cells by sorting. The sequenced material came from naive CD4+ T cells from blood. The TCR sequence derives from a woman aged 18-29 years in good health.

The CDR3 is CASTPGLQRGTEAFF. The CDR3 nucleotides read TGCGCCAGCACTCCGGGACTCCAGAGGGGCACTGAAGCTTTCTTT. The rearrangement uses TRBV5-1 and TRBJ1-1, with D maybe TRBD1 (5 bases). The CDR3 runs to 15 residues. Germline loops: CDR1 SGHRS, CDR2 YFSETQ. Trimming shortened V by 6 bases and J by 4 bases, and 19 bases separated the two germline ends.